These T cell receptor beta chains were read from a single sample in a study of long-term antiretroviral therapy in people with HIV. Clones were read by immunoSEQ multiplex PCR, and TCRdb kept only the in-frame ones, dropping some. The repertoire has more than 15,000 clones, around nine tenths of them found once; the top ten carry about 11%. Specimen: unsorted PBMCs, collected 0.7 years before starting antiretroviral therapy. Receptor source: a man between 50 and 59 years old with HIV. Both conserved end residues are part of each CDR3. The D gene is left open where the match is weak. The size field is filled for only some rows; it gives once, few, many or a size class.

abundance: once
d_gene: -
v_gene: TRBV30
j_gene: TRBJ2-5
CDR3nt: TGTGCCTGGAGTTACGGTAATACAGAGACCCAGTACTTC
CDR3aa: CAWSYGNTETQYF

abundance: -
d_gene: -
v_gene: TRBV4-1
j_gene: TRBJ2-2
CDR3nt: TGCGCCAGCAGCCAAGAATCAGGGGCGAACACCGGGGAGCTGTTTTTT
CDR3aa: CASSQESGANTGELFF

abundance: once
d_gene: TRBD1
v_gene: TRBV30
j_gene: TRBJ1-5
CDR3nt: TGTGCCTGGAGTGTACAGGGGGAACAGCCCCAGCATTTT
CDR3aa: CAWSVQGEQPQHF

abundance: -
d_gene: -
v_gene: TRBV28
j_gene: TRBJ2-7
CDR3nt: TGTGCCAGCAGTTTAACGTCGTTCGGGTCGAGCTACGAGCAGTACTTC
CDR3aa: CASSLTSFGSSYEQYF

abundance: -
d_gene: TRBD2
v_gene: TRBV5-1
j_gene: TRBJ2-1
CDR3nt: TGCGCCAGCAGCTTGATAGCGGGGAGTTACAATGAGCAGTTCTTC
CDR3aa: CASSLIAGSYNEQFF

abundance: few
d_gene: -
v_gene: TRBV6-5
j_gene: TRBJ1-1
CDR3nt: TGTGCCAGCAGGCCCACTGAGGTGAACACTGAAGCTTTCTTT
CDR3aa: CASRPTEVNTEAFF

abundance: -
d_gene: -
v_gene: TRBV29-1
j_gene: TRBJ1-1
CDR3nt: TGCAGCGTTGAAGATCCACCCGGGGCTGAAGCTTTCTTT
CDR3aa: CSVEDPPGAEAFF

abundance: -
d_gene: -
v_gene: TRBV6-5
j_gene: TRBJ1-1
CDR3nt: TGTGCCAGCAGTTACTCGATTGCTACGAACACTGAAGCTTTCTTT
CDR3aa: CASSYSIATNTEAFF

abundance: -
d_gene: -
v_gene: TRBV7-2
j_gene: TRBJ2-7
CDR3nt: TGTGCCAGCAGCTTAGTCTCTGATTACGAGCAGTACTTC
CDR3aa: CASSLVSDYEQYF

abundance: -
d_gene: -
v_gene: TRBV30
j_gene: TRBJ1-2
CDR3nt: TGTGCCTGGAGCCGGGGAACGCCCGGGACAATCGTTCGAAGTGGCTACACCTTC
CDR3aa: CAWSRGTPGTIVRSGYTF

abundance: -
d_gene: -
v_gene: TRBV7-7
j_gene: TRBJ2-2
CDR3nt: TGTGCCAGCAGCTCAAACCGGGACGGGGAGCTGTTTTTT
CDR3aa: CASSSNRDGELFF

abundance: -
d_gene: -
v_gene: TRBV6-5
j_gene: TRBJ1-1
CDR3nt: TGTGCCAGCAGTTATCAGTTTGCAAGCACTGAAGCTTTCTTT
CDR3aa: CASSYQFASTEAFF

abundance: -
d_gene: -
v_gene: TRBV11-2
j_gene: TRBJ2-7
CDR3nt: TGTGCCAGCAGCCCGGTCCGGTCTATGCAGTACTTC
CDR3aa: CASSPVRSMQYF

abundance: -
d_gene: -
v_gene: TRBV7-9
j_gene: TRBJ2-7
CDR3nt: TGTGCCAGCAGTTACCGCGACTCCTACGAGCAGTACTTC
CDR3aa: CASSYRDSYEQYF

abundance: few
d_gene: -
v_gene: TRBV7-2
j_gene: TRBJ1-5
CDR3nt: TGTGCCAGCAGCGTACGTGGGAATCAGCCCCAGCATTTT
CDR3aa: CASSVRGNQPQHF

abundance: -
d_gene: TRBD2
v_gene: TRBV10-3
j_gene: TRBJ2-1
CDR3nt: TGTGCCATCAGCCCTCTTAGCGGGGACGGGAATGAGCAGTTCTTC
CDR3aa: CAISPLSGDGNEQFF

abundance: -
d_gene: -
v_gene: TRBV7-9
j_gene: TRBJ1-1
CDR3nt: TGTGCCAGCAGCCCGATTAACACTGAAGCTTTCTTT
CDR3aa: CASSPINTEAFF

abundance: few
d_gene: -
v_gene: TRBV5-1
j_gene: TRBJ2-2
CDR3nt: TGCGCCAGCAGCTTGGGCCCCGGGGAGCTGTTTTTT
CDR3aa: CASSLGPGELFF